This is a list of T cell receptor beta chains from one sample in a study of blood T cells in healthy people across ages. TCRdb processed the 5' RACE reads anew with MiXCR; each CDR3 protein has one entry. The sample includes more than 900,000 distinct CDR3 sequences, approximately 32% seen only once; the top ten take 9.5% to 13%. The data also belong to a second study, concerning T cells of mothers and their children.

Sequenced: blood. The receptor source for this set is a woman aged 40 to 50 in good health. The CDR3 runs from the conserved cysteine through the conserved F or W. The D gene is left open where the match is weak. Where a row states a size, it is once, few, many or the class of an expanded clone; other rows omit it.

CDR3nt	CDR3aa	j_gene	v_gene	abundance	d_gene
TGTGCCAGCAGCTTGGGGACGTGGGGCAATGAGCAGTTCTTC	CASSLGTWGNEQFF	TRBJ2-1	TRBV7-8	few	.
TGCGCCAGCAGCCAAGACCGAGGACGCAATTCACCCCTCCACTTT	CASSQDRGRNSPLHF	TRBJ1-6	TRBV4-3	few	.
TGTGCCAGCAGCCAAGAACGGGGGCGGAGGAACACTGAAGCTTTCTTT	CASSQERGRRNTEAFF	TRBJ1-1	TRBV3-1	.	.
TGCAGTGCTAGAGATCAGGGCAAGAACACTGAAGCTTTCTTT	CSARDQGKNTEAFF	TRBJ1-1	TRBV20-1	.	.
TGTGCCAGCAGCTTACAGGTGGGAAGGCGGAGCTCTGGGGCCAACGTCCTGACTTTC	CASSLQVGRRSSGANVLTF	TRBJ2-6	TRBV7-2	few	.
TGTGCCAGCAGCGCCGACGGAGGGGGTACTGAAGCTTTCTTT	CASSADGGGTEAFF	TRBJ1-1	TRBV7-9	.	.
TGTGCCAGCAGCTATTGGTCTAGCGGGGTCAGCACAGATACGCAGTATTTT	CASSYWSSGVSTDTQYF	TRBJ2-3	TRBV7-2	.	TRBD2
TGCAGTGCTAGAGATCCGGCAGGTCAGTTCTTC	CSARDPAGQFF	TRBJ2-1	TRBV20-1	many	.
TGCAGTGCTAGGGGGGCCCAATCTAGCGGAGCCTACGAGCAGTACTTC	CSARGAQSSGAYEQYF	TRBJ2-7	TRBV20-1	.	.
TGTGCCAGCAGCGAAGGACGGACTACAACCTACGAGCAGTACTTC	CASSEGRTTTYEQYF	TRBJ2-7	TRBV7-9	many	.
TGTGCCAGCAGTCATGACAGCACAGATACGCAGTATTTT	CASSHDSTDTQYF	TRBJ2-3	TRBV28	many	.
TGTGCCAGCAGCCAGGCTCCTCCGGGACTACCCAATGAACAGTTCTTC	CASSQAPPGLPNEQFF	TRBJ2-1	TRBV3-1	.	TRBD2
TGTGCCAGCGGGGGGGACAGGGGGCCTACTGAAGCTTTCTTT	CASGGDRGPTEAFF	TRBJ1-1	TRBV2	.	TRBD1
TGCAGTGCCCCACCTAGCCCGATTAGCTCCTACAATGAGCAGTTCTTC	CSAPPSPISSYNEQFF	TRBJ2-1	TRBV20-1	.	.
TGTGCCACCAGCAGAGATCGCGCCCCAGATACGCAGTATTTT	CATSRDRAPDTQYF	TRBJ2-3	TRBV15	.	.
TGTGCCAGCAGTGGAGGGAGACACTTCGCAGATGTGCAGTATTTT	CASSGGRHFADVQYF	TRBJ2-3	TRBV12-3/TRBV12-4	.	.
TGCAGTGCTAGGAGGCAGCCTAATTCACCCCTCCACTTT	CSARRQPNSPLHF	TRBJ1-6	TRBV20-1	.	.
TGCAGTGCTAGAGGCAGGGCCCAGGCTGGCTACACCTTC	CSARGRAQAGYTF	TRBJ1-2	TRBV20-1	.	.
TGCAGTGCTAGGAGGGGGTTTGGGGGGTCTCAGCCCCAGCATTTT	CSARRGFGGSQPQHF	TRBJ1-5	TRBV20-1	.	.
TGTGCCAGCGGGACAGGGGACTATGGCTACACCTTC	CASGTGDYGYTF	TRBJ1-2	TRBV27	.	TRBD1
TGCAGTGCTGGTAAACAGGTAACCCATGAGCAGTTCTTC	CSAGKQVTHEQFF	TRBJ2-1	TRBV20-1	many	.
TGTGCCAGCAGCTCCCAACTGACAGGCCCCCAAGAGACCCAGTACTTC	CASSSQLTGPQETQYF	TRBJ2-5	TRBV9	.	.
TGCGCCAGCAGCCAAGATACCAGGGGGAGCTCCTACGAGCAGTACTTC	CASSQDTRGSSYEQYF	TRBJ2-7	TRBV4-3	many	TRBD1
TGCGCCAGCAGCCAAGATCGCACTAGCGGGGGGGGAGAGACCCAGTACTTC	CASSQDRTSGGGETQYF	TRBJ2-5	TRBV4-1	.	TRBD2
TGTGCCACCAGTGATTTTCAGCGGGGGTACACAGATACGCAGTATTTT	CATSDFQRGYTDTQYF	TRBJ2-3	TRBV24-1	many	TRBD2
TGTGCCAGCAGTCCAGCGGGGGGAACCGGGGAGCTGTTTTTT	CASSPAGGTGELFF	TRBJ2-2	TRBV28	.	TRBD2
TGTGCCAGCAGCGCCGCCGGGACAGGCCCCTACAATGAGCAGTTCTTC	CASSAAGTGPYNEQFF	TRBJ2-1	TRBV7-2	.	TRBD1
TGCGCCAGCAGCTCCACACAAGTCTACACCTTC	CASSSTQVYTF	TRBJ1-2	TRBV5-1	.	.
TGCGCCAGCAGCCAAGGTAGGCCCGACCGGGTCCCCTACGAGCAGTACTTC	CASSQGRPDRVPYEQYF	TRBJ2-7	TRBV4-1	few	.
TGTGCCAGCAGCCACGGGACAGGGGGACAAGAGACCCAGTACTTC	CASSHGTGGQETQYF	TRBJ2-5	TRBV9	many	TRBD1
TGTGCCACCAGTGATCTGGACAGGGGGCGGCAGTTCTTC	CATSDLDRGRQFF	TRBJ2-1	TRBV24-1	.	TRBD1
TGTGCCAGCAGGGGGGTTGACAGTAATTCACCCCTCCACTTT	CASRGVDSNSPLHF	TRBJ1-6	TRBV2	.	.
TGTGCCAGCAGGAGGGAGGGGACCCAAATTCATTCACCCCTCCACTTT	CASRREGTQIHSPLHF	TRBJ1-6	TRBV2	many	.
TGTGCCAGCAGCTGGGGGTCAAGCTACGAGCAGTACTTC	CASSWGSSYEQYF	TRBJ2-7	TRBV12-3/TRBV12-4	many	.
TGTGCCAGCAGCGCCCGAGGGAGGGCGAACTATGGCTACACCTTC	CASSARGRANYGYTF	TRBJ1-2	TRBV12-3/TRBV12-4	.	.
TGTGCCAGTGCTAGTCACAATGAGCAGTTCTTC	CASASHNEQFF	TRBJ2-1	TRBV9	.	.
TGTGCCAGCAGCCGGGGGGCCAATAGCAATCAGCCCCAGCATTTT	CASSRGANSNQPQHF	TRBJ1-5	TRBV7-2	.	.
TGCGTCAGCAGCCGTCAGGGAACCGACGAGCAGTACTTC	CVSSRQGTDEQYF	TRBJ2-7	TRBV4-1	.	.
TGCAGTGCCCAGGGACCCCATAATGAGCAGTTCTTC	CSAQGPHNEQFF	TRBJ2-1	TRBV20-1	.	.
TGCAGCGTTGGGTCCACCGGGAGGGTGCGGAATGGCTACACCTTC	CSVGSTGRVRNGYTF	TRBJ1-2	TRBV29-1	.	.
TGCAATGCTCCAAGGGCGGGGTGGGAGACCCAGTACTTC	CNAPRAGWETQYF	TRBJ2-5	TRBV20-1	few	.
TGCAGCGTCCGAGCAGCCCTTTACACTGAAGCTTTCTTT	CSVRAALYTEAFF	TRBJ1-1	TRBV29-1	few	.
TGTGCCAGCAGCGTTCGAACAGGGCCCTCTTACTCTGGGGCCAACGTCCTGACTTTC	CASSVRTGPSYSGANVLTF	TRBJ2-6	TRBV9	.	.
TGTGCCAGCTCACCATCGGCTAGATTCAATGAGCAGTTCTTC	CASSPSARFNEQFF	TRBJ2-1	TRBV18	.	.
TGTGCCAGCAGCTTGGCTCGACTAGCGGGGGGCTACACAGATACGCAGTATTTT	CASSLARLAGGYTDTQYF	TRBJ2-3	TRBV5-6	.	TRBD2